Below are 12 T cell receptor beta chains sequenced from a single sample in a study of cytomegalovirus exposure and HLA in healthy donors. This PCR relied on a set of 60 Vbeta primers and 13 Jbeta primers. Only in-frame clones appear in the TCRdb table, and some are missing; sequencing was by immunoSEQ multiplex PCR. Here the sample spans 90,000 to 150,000 clones, about 75% being singletons. The sequenced sample consisted of PBMCs. These receptors all come from a middle-aged woman in good health and CMV-seropositive.

The rearrangement joins TRBV7-2 to TRBJ1-2, with 10 positions matching TRBD1. The CDR3 has 13 amino acids. Germline CDR1 SGHTA, CDR2 FQGNSA. Trimming took 5 bases from V and 5 from J; bases not matched to a gene: 2. The chain's CDR3 is CASSPGQGYGYTF. The DNA for the CDR3 is TGTGCCAGCAGCCCGGGACAGGGGTATGGCTACACCTTC.

This clone has just a few counts. The J gene is TRBJ2-7, the V gene TRBV27; possibly TRBD1 for D (6 bases). V lost 0 bases and J 2 bases, leaving 11 bases between the germline ends. The CDR3 sequence is 15 residues long. Per the germline V gene, CDR1 is MNHEY and CDR2 is SMNVEV (reference sequence). Written as DNA, the CDR3 is TGTGCCAGCAGTTTATCCCCCTCAGGGGCCTACGAGCAGTACTTC. Protein product: CASSLSPSGAYEQYF.

This clone occurred a few times. This chain connects TRBV21-1 to TRBJ1-5; the tabulated D call, TRBD1, remains unverified against the DNA. TRBV21-1 is a pseudogene. CDR3 length: 15 amino acids. CDR3 loop: CASSNRTVKYQPQHF. CDR3 nucleotides: TGTGCCAGCAGCAATCGGACAGTCAAATACCAGCCCCAGCATTTT.

In this sample, this clone turned up a few times. V and J are TRBV6-5 and TRBJ1-5; possible D gene TRBD1, 5 bases. CDR3 length: 15 residues. Deletions cut 2 bases from V and 6 bases from J, with 14 bases between. Per germline, CDR1 MNHEY and CDR2 SVGAGI. The CDR3 protein is CASSYTGGDGQPQHF. The CDR3, as DNA: TGTGCCAGCAGTTACACTGGGGGGGACGGTCAGCCCCAGCATTTT.

This chain joins TRBV5-1 and TRBJ1-1, with D hard to call. V dropped 0 bases and J dropped 6 bases, with 9 bases sitting between them. Looked up from germline, CDR1 is SGHRS and CDR2 is YFSETQ. The CDR3 runs 13 residues. CDR3 protein: CASSLGVGAEAFF. The CDR3 nucleotides read TGCGCCAGCAGCTTGGGAGTGGGAGCTGAAGCTTTCTTT.

This chain joins TRBV30 and TRBJ1-2; no definite D call. The CDR3 is 12 residues long. Germline assignment: CDR1 GTSNPN and CDR2 SVGIG (reference sequence). The V gene lost 1 base and the J gene lost 8 bases, with 11 bases spanning the gap. CDR3 bases: TGTGCCTGGAGTGACGGAGGACTAGGCTACACCTTC. Translation gives CAWSDGGLGYTF. The full variable domain, with the rest looked up from reference TRBV30 and TRBJ1-2, is SQTIHQWPATLVQPVGSPLSLECTVEGTSNPNLYWYRQAAGRGLQLLFYSVGIGQISSEVPQNLSASRPQDRQFILSSKKLLLSDSGFYLCAWSDGGLGYTFGSGTRLTVV.

The chain links TRBV27 to TRBJ2-1, with no clear D. The CDR3 covers 13 residues. V lost 0 bases and J lost 6, with 6 bases in between. Germline loops: CDR1 MNHEY, CDR2 SMNVEV (reference sequence). CDR3 in DNA: TGTGCCAGCAGTTTATCCCCCCTCAATGAGCAGTTCTTC. It encodes CASSLSPLNEQFF.

Only a few counts were recorded for this clone. The same CDR3 is also encoded by other DNA sequences in this sample. The chain carries TRBV6-5 and TRBJ2-7; the match to TRBD1 covers 7 bases. V lost 4 bases to trimming and J lost 7 bases; unmatched junction nucleotides: 13. Per germline, CDR1 MNHEY and CDR2 SVGAGI. CDR3 length: 15 residues. CDR3 region: CASSWRRQGEREQYF. Here the CDR3 DNA reads TGTGCCAGCAGTTGGCGCCGACAGGGAGAGAGGGAGCAGTACTTC.

This clone was counted only a few times. The chain combines TRBV7-6 with TRBJ2-1; 10 positions agree with TRBD2. The CDR3 contains 14 residues. Germline V gene data show CDR1 as SGHVS and CDR2 as FNYEAQ. Trimming took 1 base from V and 9 from J; bases not matched to a gene: 3. CDR3 DNA: TGTGCCAGCAGCTTAGTCGCTAGCGGGGGTGAGCAGTTCTTC. It encodes CASSLVASGGEQFF.

This clone came up once. The chain uses TRBV6-1 and TRBJ2-1; 7 bases align to TRBD1. CDR3 size: 17 residues. After removal of 4 bases from V and 1 base from J, the junction contained 10 bases not matched to a gene. CDR1 is MNHNS and CDR2 is SASEGT in the germline V gene. In DNA form, the CDR3 reads TGTGCCAGCAGTGCCCACAGGGGCGACCCTTCCTACAATGAGCAGTTCTTC. Translating it yields CASSAHRGDPSYNEQFF.

V and J are TRBV6-5 and TRBJ2-7; tentatively, D is TRBD2 (5 bases). Per germline, CDR1 MNHEY and CDR2 SVGAGI. The V end lost 11 bases, the J end lost 6 bases, and 20 bases lay between the germline ends. This CDR3 is built from 13 residues. For the CDR3, the DNA is TGTGCCTCCAGGCCGGCGGGTGTTGGCGAGCAGTACTTC. It yields the protein CASRPAGVGEQYF.

This clone occurred a few times. The chain has TRBV18 and TRBJ2-7, with TRBD1 identical over 8 bases. CDR3 length equals 14 residues. The germline CDR1 and CDR2 sequences are KGHSH and LQKENI. V gave up 4 bases and J gave up 9 bases; unmatched junction bases: 11. Written as DNA, the CDR3 is TGTGCCAGCTCACTGCGGACAGGGCCCTTAGGGCAGTACTTC. Protein product: CASSLRTGPLGQYF.